This T cell receptor (beta chain) emerged from a study of blood T cell repertoires in COVID-19. Looking at the study overall: Sources were T cells, B-cell-depleted T cells, or PBMCs; the material itself was cDNA or gDNA.

The J segment lost 4 bases and the V segment lost 4 bases, leaving 8 bases of the junction unmatched. CDR3 size: 17 residues. Germline CDR1 and CDR2: SGHRS and YFSETQ. Using immunoSEQ multiplex PCR, the repertoire was profiled, and TCRdb retains in-frame clones only, with some absent. The sample has approximately 250,000 clones; just under 90% are singletons. This TCR came from a woman aged 25 to 39 with acute COVID-19. Sequencing was performed on PBMCs or T cells enriched from blood (not recorded which). The V and J genes are TRBV5-1 and TRBJ2-3; TRBD2 matches at 14 bases. The CDR3 sequence is CASSPWGLAGDPDTQYF. In DNA form, the CDR3 reads TGCGCCAGCAGCCCCTGGGGACTAGCGGGAGATCCAGATACGCAGTATTTT.